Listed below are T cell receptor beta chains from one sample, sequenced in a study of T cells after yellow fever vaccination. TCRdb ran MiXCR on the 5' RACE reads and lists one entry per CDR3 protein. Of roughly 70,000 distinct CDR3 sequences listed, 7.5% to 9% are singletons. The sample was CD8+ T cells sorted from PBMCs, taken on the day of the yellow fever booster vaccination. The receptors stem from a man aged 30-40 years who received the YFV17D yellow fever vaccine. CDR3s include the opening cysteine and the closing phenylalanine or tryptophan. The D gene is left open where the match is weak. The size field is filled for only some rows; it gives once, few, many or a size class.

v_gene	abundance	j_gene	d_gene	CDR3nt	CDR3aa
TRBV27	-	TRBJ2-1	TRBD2	TGTGCCGGCAGTTTTGGCGGGAGTTCCTACAATGAGCAGTTCTTC	CAGSFGGSSYNEQFF
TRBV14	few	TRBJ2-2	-	TGTGCCAGCAGCCAAATTTCGGGTTTCTCGCGGGGCACCGGGGAGCTGTTTTTT	CASSQISGFSRGTGELFF
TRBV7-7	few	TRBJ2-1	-	TGTGCTAGCAGCTTAGTAGCGTTCCATGAGCAGTTCTTC	CASSLVAFHEQFF
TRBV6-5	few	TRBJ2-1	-	TGTGCCAGCAGCCCCACTAGATATGAGCAGTTCTTC	CASSPTRYEQFF
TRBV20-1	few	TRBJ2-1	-	TGCAGTGCCCAAGGGGGGGATAGCTCCTACAATGAGCAGTTCTTC	CSAQGGDSSYNEQFF
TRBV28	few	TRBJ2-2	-	TGTGCCAGCAGCTTCCTCCTCGAGGGCACCGGGGAGCTGTTTTTT	CASSFLLEGTGELFF
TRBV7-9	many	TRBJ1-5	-	TGTGCCAGCAGCGACGACGGAAATCAGCCCCAGCATTTT	CASSDDGNQPQHF
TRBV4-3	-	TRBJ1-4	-	TGCGCCAGCAGCCAAGTGACAGGACAACATGAAAAACTGTTTTTT	CASSQVTGQHEKLFF
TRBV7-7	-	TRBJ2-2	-	TGTGCCAGCAGCTTAGAGGGAGGAGGTGCCGGGGAGCTGTTTTTT	CASSLEGGGAGELFF
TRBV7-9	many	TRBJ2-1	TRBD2	TGTGCCAGCAGCCCCAGCGGGAGCGGCCTCAATGAGCAGTTCTTC	CASSPSGSGLNEQFF
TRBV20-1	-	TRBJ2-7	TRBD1	TGCAGTGCTAGGGGGACAGAAACCGCCTACGAGCAGTACTTC	CSARGTETAYEQYF
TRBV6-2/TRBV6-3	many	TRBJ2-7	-	TGTGCCAGCAGTTATTTTCGGGCGGAGCGGAGCGAGCAGTACTTC	CASSYFRAERSEQYF
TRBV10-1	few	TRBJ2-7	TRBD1	TGCGCCAGCAGTGATGCCGGGACAGGAACCTACGAGCAGTACTTC	CASSDAGTGTYEQYF
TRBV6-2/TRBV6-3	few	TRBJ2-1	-	TGTGCCAGCAGTCCCCGACTAGATGAGCAGTTCTTC	CASSPRLDEQFF
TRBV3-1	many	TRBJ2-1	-	TGTGCCAGCAGCCAAGGTAATGAGCAGTTCTTC	CASSQGNEQFF
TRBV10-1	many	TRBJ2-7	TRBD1	TGCGCCAGCAGTGATAGGACAGGGGGAAATTACGAGCAGTACTTC	CASSDRTGGNYEQYF
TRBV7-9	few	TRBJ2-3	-	TGTGCCAGCAGCGGCGGGGTCACAGATACGCAGTATTTT	CASSGGVTDTQYF
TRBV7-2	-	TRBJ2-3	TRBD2	TGTGCCAGCAGCTTAGCTAGCGGGAGGGCCTTAGGGTCAGATACGCAGTATTTT	CASSLASGRALGSDTQYF
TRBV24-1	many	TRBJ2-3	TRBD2	TGTGCCACCAGTGATTTCTTTGGCGGGAGGGCGTCGGATACGCAGTATTTT	CATSDFFGGRASDTQYF
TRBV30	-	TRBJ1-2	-	TGTGCCTGGAGTGTACTTAGGTCCTATGGCTACACCTTC	CAWSVLRSYGYTF
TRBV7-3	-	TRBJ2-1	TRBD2	TGTGCCAGCAGCTTGGGAGGGCCCTACAATGAGCAGTTCTTC	CASSLGGPYNEQFF
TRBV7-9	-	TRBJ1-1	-	TGTGCCAGCAGCTTAGTTGTGACTGAAGCTTTCTTT	CASSLVVTEAFF
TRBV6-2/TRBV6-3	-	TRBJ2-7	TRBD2	TGTGCCAGCAGTTACCCCCCCGACCCAACTAGCGGGAGGATCGACGAGCAGTACTTC	CASSYPPDPTSGRIDEQYF
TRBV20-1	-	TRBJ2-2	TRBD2	TGCAGTGCTAGAGAGTGGTTAGCGGGAGAGAACACCGGGGAGCTGTTTTTT	CSAREWLAGENTGELFF
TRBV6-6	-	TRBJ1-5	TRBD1	TGTGCCAGCATAGACAGGGGCAATCAGCCCCAGCATTTT	CASIDRGNQPQHF
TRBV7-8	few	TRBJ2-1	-	TGTGCCAGCAGTGGTTATAGGTACCTCGACAATGAGCAGTTCTTC	CASSGYRYLDNEQFF
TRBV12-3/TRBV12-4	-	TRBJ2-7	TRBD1	TGTGCCAGCACCTTAGGGGGCAACGAGCAGTACTTC	CASTLGGNEQYF
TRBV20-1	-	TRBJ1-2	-	TGCAGTGCTCCGGACGGCGGGAACACCTTC	CSAPDGGNTF
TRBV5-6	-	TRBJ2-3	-	TGTGCCAGCAGCTTGACAGGGCAAACAGATACGCAGTATTTT	CASSLTGQTDTQYF
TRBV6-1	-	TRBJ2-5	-	TGTGCCAGCCTAGGGGGGGAGGGAGAGACCCAGTACTTC	CASLGGEGETQYF
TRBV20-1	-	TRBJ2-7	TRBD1	TGCAGTGCTAGGGACAGGGAGACCTACGAGCAGTACTTC	CSARDRETYEQYF
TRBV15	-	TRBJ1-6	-	TGTGCCACCAGCAGAGATTTGGGGGAATCTTCACCCCTCCACTTT	CATSRDLGESSPLHF
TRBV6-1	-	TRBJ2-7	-	TGTGCCAGCAGTGAAGGACCTTGGATAGCCACCTACGAGCAGTACTTC	CASSEGPWIATYEQYF
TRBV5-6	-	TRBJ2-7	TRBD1	TGTGCCAGCAGCTTGGGACAGGGAATTAGCGAGCAGTACTTC	CASSLGQGISEQYF
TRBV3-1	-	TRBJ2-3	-	TGTGCCAGCAGCCGGGAGAACACAGATACGCAGTATTTT	CASSRENTDTQYF
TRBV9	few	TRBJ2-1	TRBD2	TGTGCCAGCAGCGGTAGCGGGAGCTCCTACAATGAGCAGTTCTTC	CASSGSGSSYNEQFF
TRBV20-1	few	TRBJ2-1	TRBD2	TGCAGTGCTAGGGCTAGCGGGTCCTCCTACAATGAGCAGTTCTTC	CSARASGSSYNEQFF
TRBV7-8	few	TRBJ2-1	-	TGTGCCAGCAGCTTTTGGGGTGCGGGCAATGAGCAGTTCTTC	CASSFWGAGNEQFF
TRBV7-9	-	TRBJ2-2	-	TGTGCCAGCAGCTCTACTAGCCCAATTAACACCGGGGAGCTGTTTTTT	CASSSTSPINTGELFF